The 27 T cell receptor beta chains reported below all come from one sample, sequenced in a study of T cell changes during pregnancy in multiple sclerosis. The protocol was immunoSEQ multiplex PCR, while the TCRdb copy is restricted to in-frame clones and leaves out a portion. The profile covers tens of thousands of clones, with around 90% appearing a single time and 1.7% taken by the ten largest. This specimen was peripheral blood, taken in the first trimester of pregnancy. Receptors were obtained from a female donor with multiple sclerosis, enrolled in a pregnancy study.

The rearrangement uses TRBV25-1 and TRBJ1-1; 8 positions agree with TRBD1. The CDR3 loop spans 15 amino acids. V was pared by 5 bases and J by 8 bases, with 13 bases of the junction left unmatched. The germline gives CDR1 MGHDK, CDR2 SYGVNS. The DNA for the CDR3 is TGTGCCAGCAGTAAAACCGCCTCTTGGACAGGGGAAGCTTTCTTT. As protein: CASSKTASWTGEAFF.

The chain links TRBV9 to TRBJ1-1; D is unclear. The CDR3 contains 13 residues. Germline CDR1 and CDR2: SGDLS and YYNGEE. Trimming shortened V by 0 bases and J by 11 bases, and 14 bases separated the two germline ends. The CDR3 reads CASSVVEGAAAFF. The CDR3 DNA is TGTGCCAGCAGCGTAGTCGAGGGTGCGGCGGCTTTCTTT. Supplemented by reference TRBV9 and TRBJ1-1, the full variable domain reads DSGVTQTPKHLITATGQRVTLRCSPRSGDLSVYWYQQSLDQGLQFLIQYYNGEERAKGNILERFSAQQFPDLHSELNLSSLELGDSALYFCASSVVEGAAAFFGQGTRLTVV.

The CDR3 here is CASSLDRGAKTQYF. CDR3 sequence (DNA): TGCGCCAGCAGCTTGGACCGGGGGGCAAAGACCCAGTACTTC. The rearrangement joins TRBV5-1 to TRBJ2-5, with D perhaps TRBD2 (7 bases). Germline V gives CDR1 SGHRS, CDR2 YFSETQ. Deletions cut 0 bases from V and 6 bases from J, with 12 bases between. The CDR3 loop spans 14 amino acids.

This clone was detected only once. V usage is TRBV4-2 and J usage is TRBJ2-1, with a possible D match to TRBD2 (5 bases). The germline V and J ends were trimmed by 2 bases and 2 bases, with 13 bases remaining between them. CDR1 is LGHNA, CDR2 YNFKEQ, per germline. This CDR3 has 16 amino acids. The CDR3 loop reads CASSQLGKTTYNEQFF. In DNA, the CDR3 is TGTGCCAGCAGCCAACTAGGTAAGACTACCTACAATGAGCAGTTCTTC.

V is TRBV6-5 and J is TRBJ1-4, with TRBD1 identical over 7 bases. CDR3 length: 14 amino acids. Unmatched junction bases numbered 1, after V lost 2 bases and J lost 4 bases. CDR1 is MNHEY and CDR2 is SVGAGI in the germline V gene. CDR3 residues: CASSYDRVNEKLFF. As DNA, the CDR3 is TGTGCCAGCAGTTACGACAGGGTTAATGAAAAACTGTTTTTT.

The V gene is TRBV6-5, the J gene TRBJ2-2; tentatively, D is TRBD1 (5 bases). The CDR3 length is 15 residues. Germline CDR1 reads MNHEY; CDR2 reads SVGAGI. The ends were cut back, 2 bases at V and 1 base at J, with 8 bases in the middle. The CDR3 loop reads CASSYGAENTGELFF. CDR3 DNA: TGTGCCAGCAGTTACGGGGCAGAGAACACCGGGGAGCTGTTTTTT.

The CDR3 loop reads CASSPREQGAQGSEQFF. CDR3 nucleotide sequence: TGTGCCAGCTCACCCAGAGAACAGGGGGCGCAGGGGAGTGAGCAGTTCTTC. This chain links TRBV18 with TRBJ2-1, with 9 bases that match TRBD1. The germline V gene encodes CDR1 KGHSH and CDR2 LQKENI. V lost 3 bases, J lost 9 bases, and 15 bases stayed unmatched. CDR3 length: 17 amino acids.

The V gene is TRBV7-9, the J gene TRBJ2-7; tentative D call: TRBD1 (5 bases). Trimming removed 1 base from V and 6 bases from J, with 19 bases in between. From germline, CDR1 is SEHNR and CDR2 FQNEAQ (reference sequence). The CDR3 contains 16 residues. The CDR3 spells CASSLVHTGYVGEQYF. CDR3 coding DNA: TGTGCCAGCAGCTTAGTTCATACAGGCTACGTAGGCGAGCAGTACTTC. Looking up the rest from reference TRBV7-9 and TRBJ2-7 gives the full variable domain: DTGVSQNPRHKITKRGQNVTFRCDPISEHNRLYWYRQTLGQGPEFLTYFQNEAQLEKSRLLSDRFSAERPKGSFSTLEIQRTEQGDSAMYLCASSLVHTGYVGEQYFGPGTRLTVT.

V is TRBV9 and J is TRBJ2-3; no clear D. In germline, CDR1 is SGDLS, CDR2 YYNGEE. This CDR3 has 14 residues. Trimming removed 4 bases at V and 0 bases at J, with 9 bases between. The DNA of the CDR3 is TGTGCCAGCAGCCCCAGACTTAGCACAGATACGCAGTATTTT. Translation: CASSPRLSTDTQYF.

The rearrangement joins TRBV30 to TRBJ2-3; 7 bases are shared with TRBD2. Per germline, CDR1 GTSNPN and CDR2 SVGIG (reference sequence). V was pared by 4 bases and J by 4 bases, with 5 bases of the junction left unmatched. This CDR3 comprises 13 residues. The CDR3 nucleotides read TGTGCCTGGACTACCCGGGAGGCAGATACGCAGTATTTT. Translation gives CAWTTREADTQYF.

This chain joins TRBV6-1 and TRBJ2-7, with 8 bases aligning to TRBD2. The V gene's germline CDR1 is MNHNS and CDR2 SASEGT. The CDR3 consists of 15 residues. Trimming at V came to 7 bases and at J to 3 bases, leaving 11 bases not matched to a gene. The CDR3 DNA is TGTGCCAGCATCCTTACTAGCGGCGTTAGCTACGAGCAGTACTTC. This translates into CASILTSGVSYEQYF.

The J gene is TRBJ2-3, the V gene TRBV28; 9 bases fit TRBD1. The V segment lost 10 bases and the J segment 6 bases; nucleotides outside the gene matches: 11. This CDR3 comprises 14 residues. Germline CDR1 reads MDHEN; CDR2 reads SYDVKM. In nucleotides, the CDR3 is TGTGCCATTACTCGGACAGGGGAGCCGGATACGCAGTATTTT. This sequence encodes CAITRTGEPDTQYF.

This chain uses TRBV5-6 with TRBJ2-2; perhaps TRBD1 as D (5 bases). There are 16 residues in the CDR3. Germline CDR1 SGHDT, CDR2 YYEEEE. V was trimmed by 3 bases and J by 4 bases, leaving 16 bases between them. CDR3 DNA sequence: TGTGCCAGCAGCTGGGGCCAGGGTAAGGGCACCGGGGAGCTGTTTTTT. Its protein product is CASSWGQGKGTGELFF.

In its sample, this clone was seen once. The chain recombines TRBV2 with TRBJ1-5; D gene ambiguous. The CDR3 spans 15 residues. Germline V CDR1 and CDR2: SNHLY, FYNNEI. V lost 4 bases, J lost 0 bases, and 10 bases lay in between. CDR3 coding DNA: TGTGCCAGCAGTGGTCCGGGTTATAGCAATCAGCCCCAGCATTTT. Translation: CASSGPGYSNQPQHF.

The CDR3 nucleotides read TGTGCCAGTAAAAGGGGACTAGCGGAATTCTACGAGCAGTACTTC. Translation gives CASKRGLAEFYEQYF. V is TRBV19 and J is TRBJ2-7; 11 positions match TRBD2. The CDR3 runs to 15 residues. Germline V CDR1 and CDR2: LNHDA, SQIVND (reference sequence). V shed 7 bases, J shed 3 bases, and the junction held 8 bases outside the gene matches.

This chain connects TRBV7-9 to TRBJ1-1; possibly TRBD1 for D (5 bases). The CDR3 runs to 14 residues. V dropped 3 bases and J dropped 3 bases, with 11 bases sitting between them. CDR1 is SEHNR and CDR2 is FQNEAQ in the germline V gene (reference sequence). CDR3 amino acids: CASSFGAVDTEAFF. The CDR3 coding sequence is TGTGCCAGCAGCTTTGGGGCCGTGGACACTGAAGCTTTCTTT.

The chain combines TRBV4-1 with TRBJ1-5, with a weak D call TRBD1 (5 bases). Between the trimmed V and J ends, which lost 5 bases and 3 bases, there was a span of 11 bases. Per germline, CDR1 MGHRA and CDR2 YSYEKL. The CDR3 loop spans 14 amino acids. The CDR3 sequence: CASSTGGFNQPQHF. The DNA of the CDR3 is TGCGCCAGCAGCACGGGGGGATTCAATCAGCCCCAGCATTTT.

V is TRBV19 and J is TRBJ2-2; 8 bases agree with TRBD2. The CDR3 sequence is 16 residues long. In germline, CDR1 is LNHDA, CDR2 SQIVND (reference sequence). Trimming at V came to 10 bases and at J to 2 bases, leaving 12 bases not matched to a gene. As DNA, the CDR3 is TGTGCCACTGCGTTCGGGCTAGCGGGTAACACCGGGGAGCTGTTTTTT. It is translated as CATAFGLAGNTGELFF.

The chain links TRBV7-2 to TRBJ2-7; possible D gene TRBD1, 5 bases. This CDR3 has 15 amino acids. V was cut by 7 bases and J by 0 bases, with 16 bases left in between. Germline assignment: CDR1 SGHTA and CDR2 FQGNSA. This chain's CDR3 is CASTQGAVSSYEQYF. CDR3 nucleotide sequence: TGTGCCAGCACCCAAGGGGCAGTCAGCTCCTACGAGCAGTACTTC.

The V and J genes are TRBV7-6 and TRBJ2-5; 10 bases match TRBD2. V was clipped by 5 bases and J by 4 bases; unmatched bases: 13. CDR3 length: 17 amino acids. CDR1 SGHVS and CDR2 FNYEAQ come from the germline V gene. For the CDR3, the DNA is TGTGCCAGCAGCCTCGTGACGAGCGGGAGGGCCGGAGAGACCCAGTACTTC. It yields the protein CASSLVTSGRAGETQYF. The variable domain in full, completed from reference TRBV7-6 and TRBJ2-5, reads GAGVSQSPRYKVTKRGQDVALRCDPISGHVSLYWYRQALGQGPEFLTYFNYEAQQDKSGLPNDRFSAERPEGSISTLTIQRTEQRDSAMYRCASSLVTSGRAGETQYFGPGTRLLVL.

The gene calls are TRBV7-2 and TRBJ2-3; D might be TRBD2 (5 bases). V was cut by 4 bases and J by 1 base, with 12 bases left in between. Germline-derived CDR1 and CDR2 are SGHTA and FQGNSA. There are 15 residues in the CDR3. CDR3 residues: CASSSDGLGTDTQYF. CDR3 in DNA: TGTGCCAGCAGCTCGGATGGACTTGGCACAGATACGCAGTATTTT. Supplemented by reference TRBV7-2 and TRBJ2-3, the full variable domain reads GAGVSQSPSNKVTEKGKDVELRCDPISGHTALYWYRQSLGQGLEFLIYFQGNSAPDKSGLPSDRFSAERTGGSVSTLTIQRTQQEDSAVYLCASSSDGLGTDTQYFGPGTRLTVL.

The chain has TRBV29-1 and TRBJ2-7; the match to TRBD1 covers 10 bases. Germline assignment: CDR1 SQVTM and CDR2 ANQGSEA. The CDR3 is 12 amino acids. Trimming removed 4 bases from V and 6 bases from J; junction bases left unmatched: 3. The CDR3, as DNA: TGCAGCGTTGGACAGGGGGCTGTCGAGCAGTACTTC. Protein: CSVGQGAVEQYF.

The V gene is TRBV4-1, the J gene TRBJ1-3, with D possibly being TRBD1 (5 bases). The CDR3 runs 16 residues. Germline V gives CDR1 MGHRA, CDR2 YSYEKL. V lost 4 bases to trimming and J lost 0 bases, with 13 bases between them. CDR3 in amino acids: CASSPPGLSSGNTIYF. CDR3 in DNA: TGCGCCAGCAGCCCCCCGGGACTGAGCTCTGGAAACACCATATATTTT.

CDR3 coding DNA: TGTGCCAGCAGTTTACGGCTCAGGCCCTCTGGGGCCAACGTCCTGACTTTC. Amino acid sequence: CASSLRLRPSGANVLTF. This chain uses TRBV27 with TRBJ2-6; no definite D call. The CDR3 has 17 residues. V gave up 2 bases and J gave up 0 bases, with 11 bases separating them. Germline V gives CDR1 MNHEY, CDR2 SMNVEV (reference sequence). Together with reference TRBV27 and TRBJ2-6, the CDR3 gives the full variable domain: EAQVTQNPRYLITVTGKKLTVTCSQNMNHEYMSWYRQDPGLGLRQIYYSMNVEVTDKGDVPEGYKVSRKEKRNFPLILESPSPNQTSLYFCASSLRLRPSGANVLTFGAGSRLTVL.

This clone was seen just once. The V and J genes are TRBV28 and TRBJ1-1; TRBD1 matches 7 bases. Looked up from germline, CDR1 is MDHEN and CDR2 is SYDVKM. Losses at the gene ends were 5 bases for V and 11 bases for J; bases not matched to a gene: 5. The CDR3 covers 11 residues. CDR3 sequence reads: CASSLRGNAFF. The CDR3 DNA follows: TGTGCCAGCAGTCTCAGGGGGAACGCTTTCTTT.

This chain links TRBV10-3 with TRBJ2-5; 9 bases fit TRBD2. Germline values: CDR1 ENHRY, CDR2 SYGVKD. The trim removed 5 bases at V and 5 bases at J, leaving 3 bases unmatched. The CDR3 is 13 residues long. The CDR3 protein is CAISNLAGETQYF. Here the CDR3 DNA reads TGTGCCATCAGTAATCTAGCGGGGGAGACCCAGTACTTC.

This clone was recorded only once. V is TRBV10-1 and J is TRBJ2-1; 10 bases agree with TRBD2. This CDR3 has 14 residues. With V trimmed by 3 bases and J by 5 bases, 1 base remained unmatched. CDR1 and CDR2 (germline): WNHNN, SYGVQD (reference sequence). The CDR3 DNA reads TGCGCCAGCAGTGAACTAGCGGGAAACAATGAGCAGTTCTTC. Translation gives CASSELAGNNEQFF.